The rows below give T cell receptor beta chains drawn from one sample of a study of CD8+ T cells in alopecia areata. TCRdb keeps only in-frame clones here, not all; method: immunoSEQ multiplex PCR. The top ten clones hold approximately 19% of a sample with about 42,000 clones, approximately 92% of them seen once. Source: CD8+ T cells sorted from blood, taken at week 24, from a patient treated with tofacitinib. The receptors were sampled from a human donor with alopecia areata. Each CDR3 is given with its conserved first and last residue. D genes are given only for firm matches. Clone size is shown for a subset of rows, as once, few, many or a class of expanded clone.

J: TRBJ1-2; size: -; D: TRBD1; V: TRBV4-3; CDR3: CASRQTGSAQGYTF; DNA: TGCGCCAGCAGGCAGACAGGGTCAGCCCAGGGCTACACCTTC
J: TRBJ2-2; size: -; D: -; V: TRBV29-1; CDR3: CSVEAPDRRETGELFF; DNA: TGCAGCGTTGAAGCCCCCGACCGCAGGGAAACCGGGGAGCTGTTTTTT
J: TRBJ2-3; size: -; D: -; V: TRBV4-1; CDR3: CASSQGGAWDTQYF; DNA: TGCGCCAGCAGCCAAGGGGGGGCGTGGGATACGCAGTATTTT
J: TRBJ2-7; size: -; D: -; V: TRBV19; CDR3: CASSPFIGGTDEQYF; DNA: TGTGCCAGTAGCCCATTCATCGGGGGCACGGACGAGCAGTACTTC
J: TRBJ1-2; size: once; D: TRBD1; V: TRBV27; CDR3: CASSLLGQGYGYTF; DNA: TGTGCCAGCAGTTTATTAGGACAGGGCTATGGCTACACCTTC
J: TRBJ1-6; size: -; D: -; V: TRBV11-3; CDR3: CASSLSENSPLHF; DNA: TGTGCCAGCAGCTTATCGGAAAATTCACCCCTCCACTTT
J: TRBJ2-3; size: -; D: -; V: TRBV7-8; CDR3: CASSPRRMSADTQYF; DNA: TGTGCCAGCAGCCCCCGGAGGATGAGCGCAGATACGCAGTATTTT
J: TRBJ2-7; size: -; D: -; V: TRBV30; CDR3: CAWSEDFEQYF; DNA: TGTGCCTGGAGTGAGGACTTCGAGCAGTACTTC
J: TRBJ2-2; size: few; D: TRBD1; V: TRBV29-1; CDR3: CSVEGWDRGQTGELFF; DNA: TGCAGCGTTGAAGGCTGGGACAGGGGGCAAACCGGGGAGCTGTTTTTT
J: TRBJ2-3; size: -; D: -; V: TRBV7-6; CDR3: CASSLAVQALANTQYF; DNA: TGTGCCAGCAGCTTAGCGGTCCAGGCTCTCGCAAATACGCAGTATTTT
J: TRBJ2-7; size: -; D: -; V: TRBV7-9; CDR3: CASSPAGITYEQYF; DNA: TGTGCCAGCAGCCCGGCCGGGATAACCTACGAGCAGTACTTC
J: TRBJ2-2; size: -; D: TRBD2; V: TRBV6-1; CDR3: CASTPGRDTGELFF; DNA: TGTGCCAGCACTCCTGGGAGGGACACCGGGGAGCTGTTTTTT
J: TRBJ2-5; size: -; D: -; V: TRBV11-2; CDR3: CASSLGAAQETQYF; DNA: TGTGCCAGCAGCTTAGGGGCAGCCCAAGAGACCCAGTACTTC
J: TRBJ2-1; size: -; D: -; V: TRBV7-8; CDR3: CASSTSGGGRGNEQFF; DNA: TGTGCCAGCAGCACCTCGGGTGGGGGAAGGGGCAATGAGCAGTTCTTC
J: TRBJ2-2; size: -; D: -; V: TRBV6-6; CDR3: CASSSWQGPNTGELFF; DNA: TGTGCCAGCAGTTCGTGGCAGGGGCCGAACACCGGGGAGCTGTTTTTT
J: TRBJ2-7; size: -; D: -; V: TRBV4-1; CDR3: CASSLTRPGFDEQYF; DNA: TGCGCCAGCAGCCTAACAAGACCAGGTTTCGACGAGCAGTACTTC
J: TRBJ2-7; size: -; D: -; V: TRBV4-3; CDR3: CASSQGPGSYEQYF; DNA: TGCGCCAGCAGCCAAGGTCCAGGTTCCTACGAGCAGTACTTC
J: TRBJ2-7; size: -; D: TRBD1; V: TRBV7-9; CDR3: CASSAADRAYEQYF; DNA: TGTGCCAGCAGCGCAGCGGACAGGGCCTACGAGCAGTACTTC
J: TRBJ1-1; size: -; D: -; V: TRBV6-5; CDR3: CASSHLGTEAFF; DNA: TGTGCCAGCAGCCATCTGGGCACTGAAGCTTTCTTT
J: TRBJ2-5; size: -; D: -; V: TRBV6-5; CDR3: CASSYGNPEAQYF; DNA: TGTGCCAGCAGTTACGGCAATCCAGAGGCCCAGTACTTC
J: TRBJ2-7; size: -; D: -; V: TRBV19; CDR3: CASTGRNSYEQYF; DNA: TGTGCCAGTACCGGACGGAATTCCTACGAGCAGTACTTC
J: TRBJ1-2; size: -; D: -; V: TRBV27; CDR3: CASSLSSSYGYTF; DNA: TGTGCCAGCAGTTTATCGAGCTCCTATGGCTACACCTTC
J: TRBJ2-7; size: -; D: -; V: TRBV5-1; CDR3: CASRPYRELLSYEQYF; DNA: TGCGCCAGCAGACCCTACAGGGAACTTTTATCCTACGAGCAGTACTTC
J: TRBJ2-1; size: -; D: -; V: TRBV6-1; CDR3: CASSEARGAPYNEQFF; DNA: TGTGCCAGCAGTGAAGCTCGGGGGGCCCCATACAATGAGCAGTTCTTC
J: TRBJ2-5; size: -; D: -; V: TRBV28; CDR3: CASSGGFQETQYF; DNA: TGTGCCAGCAGCGGGGGCTTCCAAGAGACCCAGTACTTC
J: TRBJ2-5; size: -; D: TRBD1; V: TRBV19; CDR3: CASSMMLAGGILETQYF; DNA: TGTGCCAGTAGTATGATGCTCGCAGGGGGTATACTCGAGACCCAGTACTTC
J: TRBJ2-2; size: -; D: TRBD1; V: TRBV30; CDR3: CAWTDRDRDSGELFF; DNA: TGTGCCTGGACGGACCGGGACAGGGATTCCGGGGAGCTGTTTTTT
J: TRBJ2-7; size: -; D: -; V: TRBV7-2; CDR3: CASSLQGSEQYF; DNA: TGTGCCAGCAGTTTACAGGGAAGCGAGCAGTACTTC
J: TRBJ2-3; size: -; D: -; V: TRBV25-1; CDR3: CASSDGTQYF; DNA: TGTGCCAGCAGTGACGGTACGCAGTATTTT
J: TRBJ2-2; size: few; D: -; V: TRBV30; CDR3: CAWSRGYTGELFF; DNA: TGTGCCTGGAGTAGGGGGTACACCGGGGAGCTGTTTTTT
J: TRBJ2-7; size: once; D: -; V: TRBV19; CDR3: CASSTIDSYEQYF; DNA: TGTGCCAGTAGTACCATTGACAGCTACGAGCAGTACTTC
J: TRBJ2-7; size: -; D: -; V: TRBV9; CDR3: CASSVGGIDYEQYF; DNA: TGTGCCAGCAGCGTAGGTGGGATAGACTACGAGCAGTACTTC
J: TRBJ2-2; size: once; D: TRBD1; V: TRBV28; CDR3: CASSTGTAYTGELFF; DNA: TGTGCCAGCAGTACCGGGACAGCCTACACCGGGGAGCTGTTTTTT
J: TRBJ2-1; size: -; D: TRBD2; V: TRBV14; CDR3: CASSQINSGGQFF; DNA: TGTGCCAGCAGCCAGATAAATAGCGGGGGGCAGTTCTTC
J: TRBJ2-7; size: -; D: -; V: TRBV7-2; CDR3: CASSLSPSGYMEQYF; DNA: TGTGCCAGCAGCTTATCCCCGTCCGGGTACATGGAGCAGTACTTC
J: TRBJ2-7; size: -; D: TRBD1; V: TRBV7-9; CDR3: CASSPREGQGINEQYF; DNA: TGTGCCAGCAGCCCCAGAGAGGGACAGGGGATCAACGAGCAGTACTTC
J: TRBJ1-2; size: -; D: TRBD1; V: TRBV11-2; CDR3: CASSPHIDRANYGYTF; DNA: TGTGCCAGCAGCCCCCACATAGACAGGGCGAACTATGGCTACACCTTC
J: TRBJ2-4; size: -; D: -; V: TRBV7-9; CDR3: CASSTYEQGNIQYF; DNA: TGTGCCAGCAGCACTTATGAACAGGGAAACATTCAGTACTTC
J: TRBJ2-7; size: -; D: -; V: TRBV5-1; CDR3: CASSDPDSSYEQYF; DNA: TGCGCCAGCAGTGACCCGGACAGCTCCTACGAGCAGTACTTC
J: TRBJ1-1; size: -; D: TRBD1; V: TRBV6-4; CDR3: CASQGQMNTEAFF; DNA: TGTGCCAGCCAGGGACAGATGAACACTGAAGCTTTCTTT
J: TRBJ2-7; size: -; D: -; V: TRBV10-2; CDR3: CASSLSGTETSYEQYF; DNA: TGCGCCAGCAGTTTAAGCGGGACAGAAACATCCTACGAGCAGTACTTC
J: TRBJ2-5; size: -; D: TRBD2; V: TRBV27; CDR3: CASSLSGFSGGNQETQYF; DNA: TGTGCCAGCAGTTTATCGGGTTTTAGCGGGGGTAACCAAGAGACCCAGTACTTC
J: TRBJ2-2; size: once; D: TRBD2; V: TRBV13; CDR3: CASSATSGGQNGELFF; DNA: TGTGCCAGCAGCGCAACTAGCGGGGGGCAGAACGGGGAGCTGTTTTTT
J: TRBJ1-5; size: few; D: TRBD1; V: TRBV6-1; CDR3: CASRDRGNQPQHF; DNA: TGTGCCAGCAGAGACAGGGGGAATCAGCCCCAGCATTTT
J: TRBJ2-4; size: -; D: -; V: TRBV6-1; CDR3: CASSGSPFAAKNIQYF; DNA: TGTGCCAGCAGTGGGTCTCCGTTTGCAGCCAAAAACATTCAGTACTTC
J: TRBJ2-4; size: -; D: -; V: TRBV19; CDR3: CASSIGFRGQAKNIQYF; DNA: TGTGCCAGTAGTATAGGATTTAGAGGACAAGCCAAAAACATTCAGTACTTC
J: TRBJ2-4; size: -; D: -; V: TRBV28; CDR3: CASSFMYNSPKNIQYF; DNA: TGTGCCAGCAGTTTTATGTACAACAGTCCCAAAAACATTCAGTACTTC
J: TRBJ2-2; size: -; D: -; V: TRBV5-1; CDR3: CASSFITGELFF; DNA: TGCGCCAGCAGCTTCATAACCGGGGAGCTGTTTTTT
J: TRBJ1-2; size: -; D: -; V: TRBV6-4; CDR3: CASSDSNTGHAHGYTF; DNA: TGTGCCAGCAGTGACTCAAACACGGGACACGCTCATGGCTACACCTTC
J: TRBJ2-7; size: once; D: -; V: TRBV19; CDR3: CASSEGHYEQYF; DNA: TGTGCCAGTAGTGAGGGACACTACGAGCAGTACTTC
J: TRBJ2-1; size: -; D: -; V: TRBV27; CDR3: CASSFSDAYNEQFF; DNA: TGTGCCAGCAGTTTCTCGGATGCCTACAATGAGCAGTTCTTC
J: TRBJ2-3; size: -; D: -; V: TRBV4-1; CDR3: CASSQETGRADTQYF; DNA: TGCGCCAGCAGCCAAGAAACAGGCCGGGCAGATACGCAGTATTTT
J: TRBJ2-2; size: -; D: TRBD1; V: TRBV10-1; CDR3: CASRWTGVTPWNTGELFF; DNA: TGCGCCAGCAGGTGGACAGGGGTGACGCCTTGGAATACCGGGGAGCTGTTTTTT
J: TRBJ2-1; size: -; D: -; V: TRBV30; CDR3: CAWSVFYNEQFF; DNA: TGTGCCTGGAGTGTATTCTACAATGAGCAGTTCTTC
J: TRBJ2-1; size: -; D: -; V: TRBV7-2; CDR3: CASSLGWGGGNEQFF; DNA: TGTGCCAGCAGCCTCGGATGGGGGGGCGGAAATGAGCAGTTCTTC
J: TRBJ2-1; size: once; D: -; V: TRBV7-9; CDR3: CASIRDKSYNEQFF; DNA: TGTGCCAGCATCCGGGACAAAAGTTACAATGAGCAGTTCTTC
J: TRBJ2-1; size: -; D: TRBD1; V: TRBV28; CDR3: CASSYTGVYNEQFF; DNA: TGTGCCAGCAGTTATACAGGGGTGTACAATGAGCAGTTCTTC
J: TRBJ2-3; size: -; D: -; V: TRBV27; CDR3: CATGPLVDTQYF; DNA: TGTGCCACGGGACCGTTAGTGGATACGCAGTATTTT